Reported below is one T cell receptor beta chain. The antigen remains unidentified. The assay was immunoSEQ multiplex PCR, and TCRdb's table has in-frame clones only and misses some. This sample has approximately 350,000 clones, with 96% found just once. Trimming cost V 0 bases and J 5 bases, with 7 bases left between them. Germline loops: CDR1 SGHDN, CDR2 FVKESK. CDR3 length: 13 amino acids. What CD8 memory combined were CD45RO+ cells and CCR7-negative CD45RA+ TemRA cells. The record originates from a study of shared clonotypes between healthy human individuals. For the study at large: Every donor yielded three CD4 naive, three CD4 memory, two CD8 naive and one CD8 memory plate. Study-wide results and limits: The sampled material consisted only of blood, and tissue repertoires are likely to differ.

This receptor was obtained from a man aged 30 to 39 in good health. The rearrangement joins TRBV14 to TRBJ2-5, with D unresolved. Sequenced: memory CD8+ T cells sorted from blood. Subset in this sample: CD45RO+ cells pooled with CCR7-negative TemRA cells. The CDR3 here is CASSQDRWETQYF. As DNA, the CDR3 is TGTGCCAGCAGCCAAGATAGGTGGGAGACCCAGTACTTC.